This T cell receptor beta chain was identified in a study of cytomegalovirus exposure and HLA in healthy donors. Across the study: About 85 million unique TCR sequences came from HLA-typed donors in an early release.

Amplification used 60 Vbeta primers and 13 Jbeta primers. Authors' processing steps: Roughly 73 million unique TCR beta chains, roughly 11 million of them shared, were counted by a later analysis. Clones were sequenced by immunoSEQ multiplex PCR, and TCRdb holds only the in-frame ones, with some missing. V, J and clone size reflect that table, while D and trimming were determined from the DNA. The sample records 95,000 to 150,000 clones, 70% to 85% being singletons. This CDR3 is 14 amino acids long. Germline CDR1 SEHNR, CDR2 FQNEAQ (reference sequence). On this clone: One end of the junction is discordant with germline, which a read error may explain.

Source material: PBMCs. The TCR was taken from a woman aged 45-59 years in good health and CMV-seronegative. The chain combines TRBV7-9 with TRBJ1-1; a possible D gene is TRBD1 (6 bases). The CDR3 nucleotides are TGTTCCAGCAGCCCGCAGCTAGGGGGCACTGAAGCTTTCTTT. Translation: CSSSPQLGGTEAFF.